Listed here are 30 T cell receptor beta chains from one sample, sequenced in a study of CD8 T cells in ankylosing spondylitis. TCRdb called the 5' RACE reads again in MiXCR, with one record for every CDR3 protein. The table shows approximately 100,000 distinct CDR3 sequences, with almost 8.5% occurring only once. The sequencing sample was made of blood, either unsorted or a sorted T cell fraction (not recorded which). These TCRs come from a male donor with ankylosing spondylitis or in good health (not recorded which).

In this sample, this clonotype turned up many times. This sequence joins TRBV7-9 and TRBJ1-2; D gene uncertain. Germline V gene sequence: CDR1 SEHNR, CDR2 FQNEAQ (reference sequence). This CDR3 contains 16 residues. V dropped 2 bases and J dropped 6 bases, with 19 bases sitting between them. CDR3 residues: CASSLMPHGQVNGYTF. As DNA, the CDR3 is TGTGCCAGCAGCTTAATGCCCCACGGGCAGGTGAATGGCTACACCTTC.

Ten or more counts support this clonotype. The V gene is TRBV14, the J gene TRBJ2-2, with D uncertain. Trimming pared 4 bases from V and 7 bases from J, leaving 7 bases between. There are 12 residues in the CDR3. Germline values: CDR1 SGHDN, CDR2 FVKESK. The CDR3 DNA reads as TGTGCCAGCAGCCCCGGACGCGGGGAGCTGTTTTTT. It is translated as CASSPGRGELFF. Full variable domain (rest looked up from reference TRBV14 and TRBJ2-2): EAGVTQFPSHSVIEKGQTVTLRCDPISGHDNLYWYRRVMGKEIKFLLHFVKESKQDESGMPNNRFLAERTGGTYSTLKVQPAELEDSGVYFCASSPGRGELFFGEGSRLTVL.

The table lists this clonotype with many counts. The rearrangement uses TRBV6-5 and TRBJ2-7; the D is unclear. The CDR3 length is 13 residues. Trimming left V 0 bases short and J 10 bases short, with 13 bases between. CDR1 is MNHEY, CDR2 SVGAGI, per germline. CDR3 bases: TGTGCCAGCAGTTACTCCGGCACCAATATACAGTACTTC. It specifies CASSYSGTNIQYF.

This clonotype was picked up many times. The chain couples TRBV3-1 to TRBJ2-7; no clear D. V shed 0 bases and J shed 1 base, with 10 bases lying between them. CDR3 size: 15 residues. Germline values: CDR1 LGHDT, CDR2 YNNKEL (reference sequence). As DNA, the CDR3 is TGTGCCAGCAGCCAAGATCCCGGTTCTTCCTACGAGCAGTACTTC. Encoded protein: CASSQDPGSSYEQYF.

Many counts were recorded for this clonotype. The chain carries TRBV20-1 and TRBJ2-5, with D possibly TRBD1 on 5 matching bases. Germline CDR1 DFQATT, CDR2 SNEGSKA (reference sequence). V lost 5 bases and J 0 bases, leaving 16 bases between the germline ends. The CDR3 loop spans 15 amino acids. The CDR3 sequence is CSASRQYLYQETQYF. In nucleotides, the CDR3 is TGCAGTGCTTCTCGACAGTATTTGTACCAAGAGACCCAGTACTTC.

In its sample, this clonotype was seen many times. The rearrangement links TRBV30 to TRBJ2-3, with D unresolved. Germline V gene sequence: CDR1 GTSNPN, CDR2 SVGIG (reference sequence). The V end was cut by 3 bases, the J end by 5 bases, with 12 bases between. This CDR3 spans 13 amino acids. In nucleotides, the CDR3 is TGTGCCTGGAGAAACGAACGAGGAGATACGCAGTATTTT. Its protein is CAWRNERGDTQYF. The whole variable domain, filled in from reference TRBV30 and TRBJ2-3, reads SQTIHQWPATLVQPVGSPLSLECTVEGTSNPNLYWYRQAAGRGLQLLFYSVGIGQISSEVPQNLSASRPQDRQFILSSKKLLLSDSGFYLCAWRNERGDTQYFGPGTRLTVL.

This clonotype was found many times. The J gene is TRBJ2-7, the V gene TRBV27; TRBD1 is a possible D gene (6 bases). V lost 5 bases and J lost 0, with 23 bases in between. The CDR3 is 18 amino acids. The germline CDR1 and CDR2 sequences are MNHEY and SMNVEV (reference sequence). CDR3 sequence: CASSSLGTGLGVSYEQYF. The CDR3 DNA reads as TGTGCCAGCAGTAGTCTGGGTACAGGGTTAGGGGTCTCCTACGAGCAGTACTTC.

Sample share makes this clonotype medium-sized. V gene TRBV7-8 combines with J gene TRBJ2-3; maybe TRBD2 (5 bases). This CDR3 is built from 13 residues. Germline V gene sequence: CDR1 SGHVS, CDR2 FQNEAQ. V lost 4 bases and J 4 bases, leaving 9 bases between the germline ends. The CDR3 coding sequence is TGTGCCAGCAGCTGGGGAGTAGCAGATACGCAGTATTTT. This codes for CASSWGVADTQYF.

In this sample, this clonotype turned up many times. V and J are TRBV10-2 and TRBJ2-7, with 8 bases matching TRBD1. Germline trimming cut 5 bases from V and 7 bases from J; bases unmatched to any gene: 7. Germline CDR1 is WSHSY and CDR2 is SAAADI. This CDR3 is 13 amino acids long. DNA of the CDR3: TGCGCCAGCAGTACAGGACAGGGAGGAGAGCAGTACTTC. Amino acids: CASSTGQGGEQYF.

This clonotype appeared many times. V gene TRBV7-6 combines with J gene TRBJ2-7, with D perhaps matching TRBD2 (5 bases). Trimming cost V 8 bases and J 5 bases, with 16 bases left between them. The CDR3 consists of 13 residues. Germline CDR1 is SGHVS and CDR2 is FNYEAQ. CDR3 in DNA: TGTGCCAGCGGAGGTAGGGCTGCCCACGAGCAGTACTTC. Its translation is CASGGRAAHEQYF.

This clonotype was counted many times. The V call is TRBV20-1, the J call TRBJ1-5; no definite D call. V lost 3 bases and J 0 bases, leaving 6 bases between the germline ends. CDR1 DFQATT and CDR2 SNEGSKA come from the germline V gene (reference sequence). The length of the CDR3 is 13 residues. The CDR3 region is CSASRSSNQPQHF. CDR3 nucleotide sequence: TGCAGTGCTAGTAGGAGTAGCAATCAGCCCCAGCATTTT.

There are many counts of this clonotype. V is TRBV3-1 and J is TRBJ2-4; no reliable D call. The CDR3 is 16 amino acids. V was clipped by 2 bases and J by 2 bases, with 13 bases between them. CDR1 is LGHDT and CDR2 is YNNKEL in the germline V gene (reference sequence). The CDR3 DNA is TGTGCCAGCAGCCAAAGTGATCTCTTACCCAAAAACATTCAGTACTTC. The encoded protein is CASSQSDLLPKNIQYF.

This clonotype has only a few counts. CDR3 in amino acids: CASSLVAGLFSYNEQFF. The CDR3 DNA is TGTGCCAGCAGCTTAGTAGCGGGCCTATTCTCCTACAATGAGCAGTTCTTC. This rearrangement joins TRBV7-2 to TRBJ2-1, with 7 nucleotides matching TRBD2. This CDR3 has 17 residues. Germline values: CDR1 SGHTA, CDR2 FQGNSA. Germline trimming cut 1 base from V and 0 bases from J; bases unmatched to any gene: 6.

The sample holds many counts of this clonotype. The chain couples TRBV4-3 to TRBJ2-7, with D tentatively TRBD1 (7 bases). Germline V gene sequence: CDR1 LGHNA, CDR2 YSLEER. The CDR3 sequence is 18 residues long. V was shortened by 0 bases and J by 4 bases, with 22 bases between the two germline ends. The CDR3 is CASSQDIFGQAGMYEQYF. The CDR3 nucleotides are TGCGCCAGCAGCCAAGACATCTTTGGACAGGCGGGGATGTACGAGCAGTACTTC.

In its sample, this clonotype was seen many times. V and J are TRBV12-3 or TRBV12-4 and TRBJ2-2, with 9 bases lining up with TRBD1. The CDR3 contains 16 residues. With V trimmed by 4 bases and J by 3 bases, 6 bases remained unmatched. In nucleotides, the CDR3 is TGTGCCAGCAGTTCGTACAGGGGGCAGGACACCGGGGAGCTGTTTTTT. Protein: CASSSYRGQDTGELFF.

This clonotype was counted at least ten times. This chain joins TRBV20-1 and TRBJ1-4, with D possibly being TRBD1 (5 bases). Trimming removed 1 base from V and 8 bases from J, with 14 bases in between. Germline lookup yields CDR1 DFQATT and CDR2 SNEGSKA (reference sequence). The length of the CDR3 is 14 residues. The CDR3 DNA is TGCAGTGCTAGAGCCCCGGTGGGGGAAGAAAAACTGTTTTTT. Translated: CSARAPVGEEKLFF.

Note on this clonotype: A much larger clone lies one base from this, so it may be a read error. V is TRBV28 and J is TRBJ1-1, with TRBD1 identical over 9 bases. This CDR3 is built from 14 residues. Germline assignment: CDR1 MDHEN and CDR2 SYDVKM. CDR3 loop: CASSSGQGTGESFF. The CDR3 DNA is TGTGCCAGCAGTTCGGGACAGGGAACGGGTGAATCTTTCTTT.

This clonotype was found many times. The V and J genes are TRBV4-3 and TRBJ1-5; D might be TRBD1 (5 bases). This CDR3 comprises 14 residues. V lost 2 bases and J 7 bases, leaving 12 bases between the germline ends. CDR1 and CDR2 from the germline V gene are LGHNA and YSLEER. The CDR3 loop reads CASSQWNRWQPQHF. In DNA form, the CDR3 reads TGCGCCAGCAGCCAATGGAACAGGTGGCAGCCCCAGCATTTT.

This clonotype was observed many times. The rearrangement links TRBV29-1 to TRBJ1-4; TRBD1 matches 8 bases. The CDR3 contains 14 residues. V lost 7 bases to trimming and J lost 1 base; unmatched junction nucleotides: 5. Germline values: CDR1 SQVTM, CDR2 ANQGSEA. The CDR3 nucleotides are TGCAGCGCCTTAGACAGGGGAACTAATGAAAAACTGTTTTTT. Translation gives CSALDRGTNEKLFF.

This clonotype has at least ten counts. The chain combines TRBV4-3 with TRBJ2-3, with D unclear. V lost 0 bases and J 6 bases, leaving 10 bases between the germline ends. CDR3 length: 14 residues. CDR1 is LGHNA and CDR2 is YSLEER in the germline V gene. The CDR3 DNA follows: TGCGCCAGCAGCCAAGATTCCCTTACCGATACGCAGTATTTT. This sequence encodes CASSQDSLTDTQYF.

This clonotype was recorded at least ten times. The genes are TRBV20-1 and TRBJ2-2; D may correspond to TRBD1 or TRBD2 (5 bases each). CDR3 length equals 14 residues. Looked up from germline, CDR1 is DFQATT and CDR2 is SNEGSKA (reference sequence). V was cut by 1 base and J by 5 bases, with 11 bases left in between. The CDR3 DNA reads as TGCAGTGCTAGAGCTGGGGGTGGGACCGGGGAGCTGTTTTTT. It translates to CSARAGGGTGELFF.

In its sample, this clonotype was seen many times. V gene TRBV20-1 combines with J gene TRBJ1-1; the D is unclear. The germline CDR1 and CDR2 sequences are DFQATT and SNEGSKA (reference sequence). The CDR3 loop spans 10 amino acids. Trimming removed 4 bases from V and 7 bases from J, with 7 bases in between. The CDR3 region has the DNA TGCAGTGCTACCCACGGTGAAGCTTTCTTT. Protein sequence: CSATHGEAFF.

In its sample, this clonotype was seen many times. The chain employs TRBV7-9 and TRBJ1-1, with TRBD1 matching over 8 bases. This CDR3 region has 15 residues. The V and J ends lost 1 base and 1 base, in that order; junction bases with no gene match: 2. CDR1 is SEHNR and CDR2 is FQNEAQ in the germline V gene (reference sequence). CDR3 coding DNA: TGTGCCAGCAGCTTAGTGGGACAGGAGAACACTGAAGCTTTCTTT. Translation gives CASSLVGQENTEAFF. Drawing the rest from reference TRBV7-9 and TRBJ1-1, the complete variable domain is DTGVSQNPRHKITKRGQNVTFRCDPISEHNRLYWYRQTLGQGPEFLTYFQNEAQLEKSRLLSDRFSAERPKGSFSTLEIQRTEQGDSAMYLCASSLVGQENTEAFFGQGTRLTVV.

In its sample, this clonotype was seen many times. The chain is built from TRBV20-1 and TRBJ1-5; D remains ambiguous. This CDR3 comprises 15 residues. Between the trimmed V and J ends, which lost 7 bases and 0 bases, there was a span of 16 bases. Germline-derived CDR1 and CDR2 are DFQATT and SNEGSKA (reference sequence). CDR3 amino acids: CSVPRLLISNQPQHF. The DNA for the CDR3 is TGCAGTGTTCCCCGGCTTCTAATTAGCAATCAGCCCCAGCATTTT.

This clonotype came up many times. The rearrangement links TRBV11-2 to TRBJ1-1, with D unclear. The CDR3 contains 12 residues. The V end was cut by 5 bases, the J end by 4 bases, with 8 bases between. Germline values: CDR1 SGHAT, CDR2 FQNNGV. CDR3 residues: CASSRLGTEAFF. CDR3 coding DNA: TGTGCCAGCAGCCGGCTGGGCACTGAAGCTTTCTTT. Combining the CDR3 with reference TRBV11-2 and TRBJ1-1 gives the whole variable domain EAGVAQSPRYKIIEKRQSVAFWCNPISGHATLYWYQQILGQGPKLLIQFQNNGVVDDSQLPKDRFSAERLKGVDSTLKIQPAKLEDSAVYLCASSRLGTEAFFGQGTRLTVV.

This clonotype appeared many times. The chain recombines TRBV25-1 with TRBJ1-1; possible D gene TRBD1, 5 bases. The CDR3 has 15 amino acids. CDR1 MGHDK and CDR2 SYGVNS come from the germline V gene. V shed 2 bases and J shed 3 bases, with 13 bases lying between them. The CDR3 DNA sequence: TGTGCCAGCAGTGAACCGGGGGGGGGACACACTGAAGCTTTCTTT. It is translated as CASSEPGGGHTEAFF.

This clonotype showed up many times. The chain combines TRBV7-9 with TRBJ2-5, with 11 bases aligning to TRBD1. V was pared by 5 bases and J by 3 bases, with 8 bases of the junction left unmatched. The CDR3 extends over 16 amino acids. CDR1 is SEHNR and CDR2 is FQNEAQ in the germline V gene (reference sequence). DNA of the CDR3: TGTGCCAGCAGCAATCGGGACAGGGGGGCGAAAGAGACCCAGTACTTC. Its translation: CASSNRDRGAKETQYF.

The chain employs TRBV5-6 and TRBJ2-7; perhaps TRBD1 as D (6 bases). With 0 bases removed from V and 4 bases from J, the gap between germline ends came to 17 bases. The CDR3 is 16 amino acids. Germline CDR1 reads SGHDT; CDR2 reads YYEEEE. The CDR3 sequence: CASSLAATGSYYEQYF. The CDR3 DNA follows: TGTGCCAGCAGCTTGGCCGCAACAGGGTCTTATTACGAGCAGTACTTC. Supplemented by reference TRBV5-6 and TRBJ2-7, the full variable domain reads DAGVTQSPTHLIKTRGQQVTLRCSPKSGHDTVSWYQQALGQGPQFIFQYYEEEERQRGNFPDRFSGHQFPNYSSELNVNALLLGDSALYLCASSLAATGSYYEQYFGPGTRLTVT.

The rearrangement links TRBV5-1 to TRBJ2-1; D unresolved. This CDR3 contains 14 residues. V gave up 1 base and J gave up 8 bases, with 13 bases separating them. Germline values: CDR1 SGHRS, CDR2 YFSETQ. The CDR3 region has the DNA TGCGCCAGCAGCTTGACCTCAGGCACCCATGAGCAGTTCTTC. Translation gives CASSLTSGTHEQFF.

The chain recombines TRBV5-1 with TRBJ2-1, with a tentative D call TRBD1 (7 bases). The V gene's germline CDR1 is SGHRS and CDR2 YFSETQ. The CDR3 extends over 15 amino acids. V lost 3 bases to trimming and J lost 1 base, with 11 bases between them. The CDR3 sequence is CASSSAGQSYNEQFF. The CDR3 bases are TGCGCCAGCAGCTCGGCGGGACAGTCCTACAATGAGCAGTTCTTC.